This is a list of T cell receptor beta chains from one sample in a study of blood T cell repertoires in COVID-19. The repertoire was sequenced with immunoSEQ multiplex PCR; TCRdb's copy has only in-frame clones and lacks some. The sample records over 200,000 clones, roughly 90% being singletons. The sequenced sample consisted of peripheral blood. The receptor source for this set is a man between 60 and 75 years old who had recovered from COVID-19. The CDR3 runs from the conserved cysteine through the conserved F or W. Fields, in order: V gene, J gene, CDR3 protein.

V: TRBV7-3; J: TRBJ1-1; CDR3: CASSLTPTGVGTEAFF
V: TRBV5-1; J: TRBJ1-6; CDR3: CASSLQGAGSYNSPLHF
V: TRBV7-9; J: TRBJ1-1; CDR3: CASSLRAGGNTEAFF
V: TRBV18; J: TRBJ2-1; CDR3: CASSPIPSGTSAIGQFF
V: TRBV9; J: TRBJ2-7; CDR3: CASSVGSGGAYEQYF
V: TRBV27; J: TRBJ2-7; CDR3: CASSRTGFSYEQYF
V: TRBV5-1; J: TRBJ2-5; CDR3: CASSPQGTSGVQNQETQYF
V: TRBV5-4; J: TRBJ2-3; CDR3: CASSRTWTGTDTQYF
V: TRBV11-3; J: TRBJ2-1; CDR3: CASLSRFETYNEQFF
V: TRBV7-3; J: TRBJ1-1; CDR3: CASSLQGNTEAFF
V: TRBV5-6; J: TRBJ2-2; CDR3: CASSPTVNTGELFF
V: TRBV21-1; J: TRBJ1-5; CDR3: CASRQGAGQPQHF
V: TRBV27; J: TRBJ1-1; CDR3: CASSLLTRGEAFF
V: TRBV6-1; J: TRBJ1-2; CDR3: CASSSPVDSYGYTF
V: TRBV28; J: TRBJ1-1; CDR3: CASSSGIGWTEAFF
V: TRBV18; J: TRBJ2-2; CDR3: CASSNRAGELFF
V: TRBV11-2; J: TRBJ2-1; CDR3: CASIRSGTGGYNEQFF
V: TRBV6-5; J: TRBJ1-3; CDR3: CASSPRGNTIYF
V: TRBV24-1; J: TRBJ2-5; CDR3: CATSDPGLAETQYF
V: TRBV6-5; J: TRBJ2-5; CDR3: CASSYSQGQETQYF
V: TRBV11-2; J: TRBJ1-2; CDR3: CASSPPGTGNYGYTF
V: TRBV6-5; J: TRBJ1-3; CDR3: CASTPGRGAGNTIYF
V: TRBV28; J: TRBJ2-2; CDR3: CASSFEGLGGELFF
V: TRBV9; J: TRBJ2-3; CDR3: CASSPGGAADTQYF
V: TRBV5-1; J: TRBJ2-3; CDR3: CASNGLAGTDTQYF
V: TRBV27; J: TRBJ2-7; CDR3: CASSLRREPTYEQYF